This T cell receptor beta chain was identified in a study of blood T cell repertoires in COVID-19. Study context: Acute and convalescent COVID-19 specimens originated in the United States, Italy and Spain.

Authors' processing steps: Using reference gene primer amplification, nucleated cell counts were estimated. Sequenced by immunoSEQ multiplex PCR; TCRdb stores in-frame clones only, minus some. That table is the source of V, J and clone size, and D and trimming were worked out from the DNA. The table includes nearly 200,000 clones, 70% to 90% detected once. The CDR3 consists of 12 residues. V was clipped by 4 bases and J by 2 bases, with 5 bases between them. Per germline, CDR1 MNHEY and CDR2 SVGAGI. Cohort 3 recovered donors had two negative PCRs, clearance, or symptom resolution. The receptor was derived from a woman under 30 who had recovered from COVID-19. The chain uses TRBV6-5 and TRBJ1-2; unclear D gene. The sample was PBMCs or T cells enriched from blood (not recorded which). The CDR3 nucleotides read TGTGCCAGCAGTTCCGGGAACTATGGCTACACCTTC. Protein product: CASSSGNYGYTF.